Detailed here is one TCR beta chain. The data are from a study of T cells in tumors after PD-1 blockade. The length of the CDR3 is 15 residues. Germline assignment: CDR1 LNHDA and CDR2 SQIVND (reference sequence). V was cut by 3 bases and J by 2 bases, with 11 bases left in between. TCRdb keeps only in-frame clones here, not all; method: immunoSEQ multiplex PCR. The sample yields roughly 48,000 clones, 65% to 85% seen once. Material: PBMCs, obtained before anti-PD-1 treatment. The sequence was obtained from a human donor with basal cell carcinoma. J is TRBJ2-1 and V is TRBV19; TRBD2 is a possible D gene (6 bases). The CDR3 nucleotides read TGTGCCAGTAGTATTAAACGGACTACCTACAATGAGCAGTTCTTC. Translation: CASSIKRTTYNEQFF.